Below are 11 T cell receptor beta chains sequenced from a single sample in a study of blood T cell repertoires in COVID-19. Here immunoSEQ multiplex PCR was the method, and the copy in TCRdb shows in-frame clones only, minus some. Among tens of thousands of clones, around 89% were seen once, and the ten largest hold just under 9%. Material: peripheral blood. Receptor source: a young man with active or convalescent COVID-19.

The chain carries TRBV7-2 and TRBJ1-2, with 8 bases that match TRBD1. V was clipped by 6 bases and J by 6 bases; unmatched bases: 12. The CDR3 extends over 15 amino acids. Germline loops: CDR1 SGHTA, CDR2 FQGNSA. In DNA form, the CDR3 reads TGTGCCAGCAGACACTCAGGGGGCGCGTCTGATGGCTACACCTTC. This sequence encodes CASRHSGGASDGYTF.

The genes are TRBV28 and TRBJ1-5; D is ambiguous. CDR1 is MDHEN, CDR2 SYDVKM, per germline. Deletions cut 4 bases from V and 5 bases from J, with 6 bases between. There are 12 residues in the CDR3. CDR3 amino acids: CASSSLYQPQHF. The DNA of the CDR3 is TGTGCCAGCAGTTCACTATATCAGCCCCAGCATTTT.

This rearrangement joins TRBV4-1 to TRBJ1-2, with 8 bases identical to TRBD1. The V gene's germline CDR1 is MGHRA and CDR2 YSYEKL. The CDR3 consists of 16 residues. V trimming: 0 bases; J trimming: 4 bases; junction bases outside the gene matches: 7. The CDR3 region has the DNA TGCGCCAGCAGCCAAGATATAGGCAGGGGGCTCTATGGCTACACCTTC. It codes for CASSQDIGRGLYGYTF.

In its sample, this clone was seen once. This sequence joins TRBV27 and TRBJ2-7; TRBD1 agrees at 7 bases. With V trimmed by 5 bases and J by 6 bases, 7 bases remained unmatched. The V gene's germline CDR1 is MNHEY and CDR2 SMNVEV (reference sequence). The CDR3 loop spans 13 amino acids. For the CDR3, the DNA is TGTGCCAGCAGTGCAACAGGGGCGTCCGAGCAGTACGTC. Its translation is CASSATGASEQYV.

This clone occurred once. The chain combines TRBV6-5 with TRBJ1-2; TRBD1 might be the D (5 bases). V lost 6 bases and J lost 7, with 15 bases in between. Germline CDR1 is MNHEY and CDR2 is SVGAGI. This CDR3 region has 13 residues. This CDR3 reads CASRTKGRSGYTF. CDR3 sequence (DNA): TGTGCCAGCAGGACGAAGGGGAGGTCTGGCTACACCTTC.

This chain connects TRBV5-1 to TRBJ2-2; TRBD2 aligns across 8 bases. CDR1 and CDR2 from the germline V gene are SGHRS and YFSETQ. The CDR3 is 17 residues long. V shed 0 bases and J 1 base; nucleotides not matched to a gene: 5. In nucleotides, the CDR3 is TGCGCCAGCAGCTTGGGGGGGACTAGGCTGAACACCGGGGAGCTGTTTTTT. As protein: CASSLGGTRLNTGELFF.

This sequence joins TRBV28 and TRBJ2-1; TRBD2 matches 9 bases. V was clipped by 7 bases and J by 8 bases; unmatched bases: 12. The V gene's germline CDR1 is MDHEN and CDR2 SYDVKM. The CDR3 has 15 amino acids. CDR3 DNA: TGTGCCAGCACTCCTAGCTTAGCGGGGGTCGATGAGCAGTTCTTC. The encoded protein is CASTPSLAGVDEQFF. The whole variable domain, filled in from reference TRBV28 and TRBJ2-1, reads DVKVTQSSRYLVKRTGEKVFLECVQDMDHENMFWYRQDPGLGLRLIYFSYDVKMKEKGDIPEGYSVSREKKERFSLILESASTNQTSMYLCASTPSLAGVDEQFFGPGTRLTVL.

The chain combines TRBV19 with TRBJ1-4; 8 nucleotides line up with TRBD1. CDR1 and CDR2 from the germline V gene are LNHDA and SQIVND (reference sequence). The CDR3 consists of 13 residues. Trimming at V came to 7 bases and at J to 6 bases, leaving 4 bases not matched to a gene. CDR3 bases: TGTGCCAGTACCCTGGACAGGGATGAAAAACTGTTTTTT. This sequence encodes CASTLDRDEKLFF.

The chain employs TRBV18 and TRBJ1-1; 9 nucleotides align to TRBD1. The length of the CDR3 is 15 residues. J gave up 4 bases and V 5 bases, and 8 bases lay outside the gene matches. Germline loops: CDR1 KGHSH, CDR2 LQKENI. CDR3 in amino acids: CASSRDRDKGTEAFF. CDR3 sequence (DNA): TGTGCCAGCTCAAGGGACAGGGATAAGGGCACTGAAGCTTTCTTT. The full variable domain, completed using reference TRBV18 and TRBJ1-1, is NAGVMQNPRHLVRRRGQEARLRCSPMKGHSHVYWYRQLPEEGLKFMVYLQKENIIDESGMPKERFSAEFPKEGPSILRIQQVVRGDSAAYFCASSRDRDKGTEAFFGQGTRLTVV.

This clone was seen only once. CDR3 in DNA: TGTGCCAGCTCACCTGCTCTGCAGGGGTACCAAGAGACCCAGTACTTC. Translation gives CASSPALQGYQETQYF. The chain joins TRBV18 to TRBJ2-5; weak D call: TRBD1 (6 bases). The V gene's germline CDR1 is KGHSH and CDR2 LQKENI. The CDR3 is 16 amino acids. V dropped 3 bases and J dropped 0 bases, with 14 bases sitting between them.

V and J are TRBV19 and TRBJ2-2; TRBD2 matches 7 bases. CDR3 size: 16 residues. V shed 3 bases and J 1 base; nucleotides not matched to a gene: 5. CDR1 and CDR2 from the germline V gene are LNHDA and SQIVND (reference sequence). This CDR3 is CASSMMAGVNTGELFF. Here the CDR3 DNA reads TGTGCCAGTAGTATGATGGCGGGGGTGAACACCGGGGAGCTGTTTTTT.